This TCR beta chain was obtained from a study of blood T cell repertoires in COVID-19. Turning to the study itself: COVID-19 samples from acute and convalescent phases originated in the United States, Italy and Spain. PBMCs, B-cell-depleted T cells, or T cells were the source of the cDNA or gDNA that made up the material.

A few counts support this clone. CDR3 length: 14 amino acids. The germline gives CDR1 MDHEN, CDR2 SYDVKM. V was cut by 8 bases and J by 1 base, with 14 bases left in between. Original processing methods: Using reference gene primer amplification, nucleated cell counts were estimated. Here immunoSEQ multiplex PCR was the method, and the copy in TCRdb shows in-frame clones only, minus some. The V and J calls and clone size come from that table; D and trimming were worked out from the DNA. The table has under 250,000 clones, about four fifths seen once. This chain uses TRBV28 with TRBJ1-1; no definite D call. Sequencing was carried out using peripheral blood. This clonotype was sampled from a woman aged 45 to 65 with acute or convalescent COVID-19. The CDR3 nucleotides are TGTGCCAGCGATTCAGGCCAAAAGAACACTGAAGCTTTCTTT. It specifies CASDSGQKNTEAFF.